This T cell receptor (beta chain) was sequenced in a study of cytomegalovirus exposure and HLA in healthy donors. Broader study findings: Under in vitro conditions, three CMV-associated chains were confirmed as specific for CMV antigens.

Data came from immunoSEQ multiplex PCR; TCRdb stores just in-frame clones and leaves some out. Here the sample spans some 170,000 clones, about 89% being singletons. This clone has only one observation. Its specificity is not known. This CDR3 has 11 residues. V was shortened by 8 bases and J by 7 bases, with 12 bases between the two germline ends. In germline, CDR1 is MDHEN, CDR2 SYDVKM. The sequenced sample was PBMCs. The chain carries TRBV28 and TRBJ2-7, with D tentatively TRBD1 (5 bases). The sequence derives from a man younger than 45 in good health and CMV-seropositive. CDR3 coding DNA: TGTGCCAGCCAGGACACTCGGGAGCAGTACTTC. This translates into CASQDTREQYF.